One and the same sample provided the 23 T cell receptor beta chains below, sequenced in a study of T cell responses to AZD1222 COVID-19 vaccine. Sequencing used immunoSEQ multiplex PCR; TCRdb keeps in-frame clones, though not all of them. The data contain approximately 270,000 clones, 90% to 95% of them singletons. This specimen consisted of peripheral blood, obtained 28 days after the second AZD1222 dose. These receptors were taken from an adult who received the AZD1222 COVID-19 vaccine.

The rearrangement links TRBV18 to TRBJ1-4; tentatively, D is TRBD1 (5 bases). Germline assignment: CDR1 KGHSH and CDR2 LQKENI. V was shortened by 1 base and J by 2 bases, with 8 bases between the two germline ends. The CDR3 totals 15 residues. In DNA, the CDR3 is TGTGCCAGCTCACCACAGGGGAGCACTAATGAAAAACTGTTTTTT. This sequence encodes CASSPQGSTNEKLFF.

V gene TRBV28 combines with J gene TRBJ2-2; D possibly uses TRBD1 or TRBD2 (5 bases each). CDR3 length: 15 residues. Looked up from germline, CDR1 is MDHEN and CDR2 is SYDVKM. Trimming pared 5 bases from V and 5 bases from J, leaving 15 bases between. CDR3 DNA sequence: TGTGCCAGCAGTCCGTCGGGTGGGGGAACCGGGGAGCTGTTTTTT. As protein: CASSPSGGGTGELFF.

The J gene is TRBJ2-3, the V gene TRBV5-1; D is perhaps TRBD2 (5 bases). The CDR3 extends over 13 amino acids. CDR1 and CDR2 from the germline V gene are SGHRS and YFSETQ. Trimming took off 7 bases at V and 4 bases at J, with 13 bases between the two ends. The chain's CDR3 is CASQASSPDTQYF. In DNA form, the CDR3 reads TGCGCCAGCCAGGCTAGCTCGCCAGATACGCAGTATTTT.

The genes are TRBV20-1 and TRBJ2-3; D is perhaps TRBD2 (7 bases). Germline lookup yields CDR1 DFQATT and CDR2 SNEGSKA (reference sequence). V was trimmed by 8 bases and J by 4 bases, leaving 10 bases between them. CDR3 length equals 11 residues. This chain's CDR3 is CSWGGPDTQYF. In DNA form, the CDR3 reads TGCAGTTGGGGGGGCCCAGATACGCAGTATTTT.

The V call is TRBV7-2, the J call TRBJ2-2, with 7 bases matching TRBD2. The CDR3 totals 14 residues. The germline V gene has CDR1 SGHTA and CDR2 FQGNSA. Trimming removed 7 bases from V and 2 bases from J; junction bases left unmatched: 4. CDR3 residues: CASKLAINTGELFF. Written as DNA, the CDR3 is TGTGCCAGCAAACTAGCGATAAACACCGGGGAGCTGTTTTTT.

The V call is TRBV24-1, the J call TRBJ2-7; unclear D gene. The V gene lost 5 bases and the J gene lost 2 bases, with 15 bases spanning the gap. Germline assignment: CDR1 KGHDR and CDR2 SFDVKD. The CDR3 covers 15 residues. The CDR3 coding sequence is TGTGCCACCAGTGGACTTGGAGACGGTACCTACGAGCAGTACTTC. It is translated as CATSGLGDGTYEQYF.

This rearrangement joins TRBV7-2 to TRBJ2-6; D is uncertain. The CDR3 runs to 15 residues. The germline V gene encodes CDR1 SGHTA and CDR2 FQGNSA. Trimming pared 5 bases from V and 3 bases from J, leaving 11 bases between. The CDR3: CASSPEASGANVLTF. CDR3 bases: TGTGCCAGCAGCCCCGAGGCTAGTGGGGCCAACGTCCTGACTTTC.

This chain links TRBV24-1 with TRBJ2-1, with D perhaps TRBD1 (5 bases). This CDR3 has 15 residues. Germline V gene data show CDR1 as KGHDR and CDR2 as SFDVKD. V lost 5 bases, J lost 0 bases, and 10 bases lay in between. The CDR3 region is CATSALDISYNEQFF. The CDR3 DNA reads TGTGCCACCAGTGCCCTGGACATCTCCTACAATGAGCAGTTCTTC.

This chain links TRBV2 with TRBJ1-2; 8 bases match TRBD1. CDR1 is SNHLY and CDR2 is FYNNEI in the germline V gene. This CDR3 has 13 residues. The V gene end was trimmed by 8 bases and the J gene end by 7 bases; junction bases not matched to a gene: 9. CDR3 nucleotide sequence: TGTGCCAGCGGGGAGGACAGGGCCCTTGGCTACACCTTC. It translates to CASGEDRALGYTF.

This clone was detected once. Other DNA sequences of this sample code for an identical CDR3. The chain joins TRBV28 to TRBJ1-1; no definite D call. Per the germline V gene, CDR1 is MDHEN and CDR2 is SYDVKM. The length of the CDR3 is 13 residues. The ends were cut back, 2 bases at V and 1 base at J, with 5 bases in the middle. This CDR3 is CASSLPENTEAFF. The CDR3, as DNA: TGTGCCAGCAGTTTACCAGAGAACACTGAAGCTTTCTTT.

V is TRBV6-5 and J is TRBJ2-1; 9 bases agree with TRBD2. The J segment lost 9 bases and the V segment lost 7 bases, leaving 13 bases of the junction unmatched. CDR1 is MNHEY, CDR2 SVGAGI, per germline. The CDR3 has 15 residues. The DNA for the CDR3 is TGTGCCAGCAACTTACTCGGGGCGGGAGGGACTGAGCAGTTCTTC. Protein sequence: CASNLLGAGGTEQFF.

The chain carries TRBV11-1 and TRBJ1-1; D not resolved. The V and J ends lost 3 bases and 0 bases respectively, with 2 bases between them. Germline assignment: CDR1 SGHAT and CDR2 FQDESV (reference sequence). CDR3 length: 12 amino acids. CDR3 bases: TGTGCCAGCAGCTTCCTGAACACTGAAGCTTTCTTT. Its protein is CASSFLNTEAFF.

The V gene is TRBV19, the J gene TRBJ2-7, with 9 positions matching TRBD1. This CDR3 region has 15 residues. The V and J ends lost 8 bases and 0 bases, in that order; junction bases with no gene match: 8. Germline V gives CDR1 LNHDA, CDR2 SQIVND (reference sequence). CDR3 region: CASRGWGQGSYEQYF. CDR3 nucleotides: TGTGCCAGTCGAGGTTGGGGACAGGGCTCCTACGAGCAGTACTTC.

The genes are TRBV3-1 (or the pseudogene TRBV3-2) and TRBJ2-3; TRBD2 agrees at 9 bases. This CDR3 contains 18 residues. The germline V gene encodes CDR1 LGHDT and CDR2 YNNKEL (reference sequence). Trimming cost V 1 base and J 3 bases; bases outside gene matches: 11. CDR3 coding DNA: TGTGCCAGCAGCCAAGCTGGGGTAGCGGGAGAGGGTACAGATACGCAGTATTTT. Encoded protein: CASSQAGVAGEGTDTQYF.

The chain combines TRBV6-2 or TRBV6-3 with TRBJ1-1; D is unresolved. CDR3 length: 15 amino acids. In germline, CDR1 is MNHEY, CDR2 SVGEGT. V lost 2 bases to trimming and J lost 0 bases, with 10 bases between them. The CDR3 DNA reads as TGTGCCAGCAGTTACAACTGGGATCTGAACACTGAAGCTTTCTTT. Translated: CASSYNWDLNTEAFF.

The chain employs TRBV7-2 and TRBJ2-7; tentatively, D is TRBD1 (6 bases). Trimming pared 1 base from V and 3 bases from J, leaving 7 bases between. Germline V gene lookup returns CDR1 SGHTA and CDR2 FQGNSA. The CDR3 loop spans 13 amino acids. In nucleotides, the CDR3 is TGTGCCAGCAGCTTAGGACAGGTCTACGAGCAGTACTTC. Translation: CASSLGQVYEQYF.

The rearrangement links TRBV5-1 to TRBJ2-7; a weak D match, TRBD2 (6 bases). The V and J ends lost 0 bases and 6 bases respectively, with 10 bases between them. CDR1 is SGHRS, CDR2 YFSETQ, per germline. The CDR3 is 13 amino acids. As DNA, the CDR3 is TGCGCCAGCAGCTTGGACACGCGGGGCGAGCAGTACTTC. It specifies CASSLDTRGEQYF.

This clone was seen only once. V and J are TRBV6-5 and TRBJ2-1; 8 bases match TRBD2. The CDR3 has 16 residues. The germline gives CDR1 MNHEY, CDR2 SVGAGI. The trim removed 4 bases at V and 4 bases at J, leaving 9 bases unmatched. Here the CDR3 DNA reads TGTGCCAGCAGTTCTCTTAGCGGGACCCCGTACAATGAGCAGTTCTTC. Amino acid sequence: CASSSLSGTPYNEQFF.

The chain uses TRBV2 and TRBJ1-6; D remains unclear. Trimming removed 0 bases from V and 5 bases from J, with 8 bases in between. Per germline, CDR1 SNHLY and CDR2 FYNNEI. The CDR3 covers 15 residues. The CDR3: CASSEAWGNNSPLHF. The CDR3 DNA reads TGTGCCAGCAGTGAAGCGTGGGGTAATAATTCACCCCTCCACTTT.

V gene TRBV28 combines with J gene TRBJ1-2, with a weak D call TRBD1 (6 bases). The CDR3 covers 14 residues. The germline V gene has CDR1 MDHEN and CDR2 SYDVKM. The V and J ends lost 3 bases and 8 bases respectively, with 16 bases between them. This CDR3 is CASSFIRQAGGYTF. As DNA, the CDR3 is TGTGCCAGCAGTTTCATAAGACAGGCGGGGGGCTACACCTTC.

This rearrangement joins TRBV28 to TRBJ1-1, with D maybe TRBD1 (5 bases). Germline-derived CDR1 and CDR2 are MDHEN and SYDVKM. Trimming pared 4 bases from V and 7 bases from J, leaving 7 bases between. The CDR3 is 11 amino acids. CDR3 nucleotides: TGTGCCAGCAGTTGGGACCGTGAAGCTTTCTTT. Translating it yields CASSWDREAFF.

This chain joins TRBV3-1 (or the pseudogene TRBV3-2) and TRBJ2-7, with D tentatively TRBD2 (5 bases). This CDR3 has 14 residues. V dropped 1 base and J dropped 2 bases, with 9 bases sitting between them. In germline, CDR1 is LGHDT, CDR2 YNNKEL (reference sequence). For the CDR3, the DNA is TGTGCCAGCAGCCAAGGAGAGGGCCCCTACGAGCAGTACTTC. Translating gives CASSQGEGPYEQYF.

The chain recombines TRBV7-9 with TRBJ2-5; D gene ambiguous. Trimming cost V 5 bases and J 4 bases, with 20 bases left between them. The CDR3 is 16 amino acids. Looked up from germline, CDR1 is SEHNR and CDR2 is FQNEAQ (reference sequence). CDR3 nucleotide sequence: TGTGCCAGCAGCCCTCCCGCGGACGGATATGTAGAGACCCAGTACTTC. It yields the protein CASSPPADGYVETQYF.